This T cell receptor (beta chain) was captured by sequencing in a study of CD8 T cells in Susac syndrome. The RNA input was about 0.45 to 1 ug, and it was reverse transcribed with random hexamers. TCRdb fed the immunoSEQ multiplex PCR reads into MiXCR, producing one record per CDR3 protein. The sample has fewer than 95,000 distinct CDR3 sequences; approximately 96% are singletons. Negative isolation yielded CD8+ and CD4+ T cells; FACS enriched TEMRA cells. Points on this clonotype: Its matching antigen is unknown.

Study-wide results and caveats: The total CD8+ repertoires yielded fewer than 20 Susac-specific public clones and the CD8+ TEMRA repertoires yielded four or five.

V was trimmed by 7 bases and J by 7 bases, leaving 16 bases between them. The germline gives CDR1 SQVTM, CDR2 ANQGSEA. The CDR3 loop spans 12 amino acids. Sample: CD8+ T cells from PBMCs. The TCR originated in a human donor with Susac syndrome. The chain joins TRBV29-1 to TRBJ1-2; a possible D gene is TRBD1 (6 bases). CDR3 DNA sequence: TGCAGCGCATTACAGGGTACAATTGGCTACACCTTC. It codes for CSALQGTIGYTF.